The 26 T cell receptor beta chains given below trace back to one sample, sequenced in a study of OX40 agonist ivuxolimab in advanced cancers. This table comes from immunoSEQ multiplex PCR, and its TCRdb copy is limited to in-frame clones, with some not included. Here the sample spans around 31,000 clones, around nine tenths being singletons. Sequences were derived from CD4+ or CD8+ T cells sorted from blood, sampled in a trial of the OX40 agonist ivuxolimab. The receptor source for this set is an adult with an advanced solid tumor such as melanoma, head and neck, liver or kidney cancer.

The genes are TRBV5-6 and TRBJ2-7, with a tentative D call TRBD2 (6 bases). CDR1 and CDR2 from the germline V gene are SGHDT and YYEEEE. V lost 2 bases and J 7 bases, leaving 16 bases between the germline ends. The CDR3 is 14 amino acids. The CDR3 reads CASSFGGTRREQYF. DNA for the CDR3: TGTGCCAGCAGCTTTGGAGGGACGCGGCGGGAGCAGTACTTC.

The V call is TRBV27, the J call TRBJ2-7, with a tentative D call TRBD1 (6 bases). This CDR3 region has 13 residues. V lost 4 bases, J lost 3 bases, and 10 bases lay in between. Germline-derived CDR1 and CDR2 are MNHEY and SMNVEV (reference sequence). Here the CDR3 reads CASSSRDIYEQYF. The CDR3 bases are TGTGCCAGCAGTTCCCGGGACATCTACGAGCAGTACTTC.

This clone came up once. CDR3 in amino acids: CASSLYGAALEKLFF. In DNA form, the CDR3 reads TGCGCCAGCAGCTTGTATGGGGCGGCCCTTGAAAAACTGTTTTTT. The chain combines TRBV5-1 with TRBJ1-4; perhaps TRBD1 as D (5 bases). V lost 1 base, J lost 7 bases, and 14 bases lay in between. The CDR3 runs 15 residues. Germline V gene sequence: CDR1 SGHRS, CDR2 YFSETQ.

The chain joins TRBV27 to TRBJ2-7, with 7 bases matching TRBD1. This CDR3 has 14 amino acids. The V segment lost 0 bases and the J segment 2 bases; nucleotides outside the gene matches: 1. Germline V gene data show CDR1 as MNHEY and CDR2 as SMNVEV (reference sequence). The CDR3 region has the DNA TGTGCCAGCAGTTTATCCGACAGGGCCTACGAGCAGTACTTC. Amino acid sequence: CASSLSDRAYEQYF.

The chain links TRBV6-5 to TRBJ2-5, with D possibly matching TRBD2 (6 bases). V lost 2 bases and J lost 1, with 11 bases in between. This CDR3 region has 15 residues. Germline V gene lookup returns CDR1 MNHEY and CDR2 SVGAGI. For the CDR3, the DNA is TGTGCCAGCAGTTACGGATTAGCGGTCCAAGAGACCCAGTACTTC. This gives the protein CASSYGLAVQETQYF.

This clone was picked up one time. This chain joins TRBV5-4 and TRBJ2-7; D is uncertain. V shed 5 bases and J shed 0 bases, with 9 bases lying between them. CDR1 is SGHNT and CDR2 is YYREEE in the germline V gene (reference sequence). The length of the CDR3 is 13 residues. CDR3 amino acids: CASSPYYSYEQYF. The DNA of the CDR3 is TGTGCCAGCAGTCCTTATTACTCCTACGAGCAGTACTTC.

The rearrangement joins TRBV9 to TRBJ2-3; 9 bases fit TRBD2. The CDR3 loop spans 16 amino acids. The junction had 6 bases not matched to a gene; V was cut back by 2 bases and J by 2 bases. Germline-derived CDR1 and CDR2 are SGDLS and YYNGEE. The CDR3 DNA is TGTGCCAGCAGCGTGGGAGAGCGGGGGGACACAGATACGCAGTATTTT. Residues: CASSVGERGDTDTQYF.

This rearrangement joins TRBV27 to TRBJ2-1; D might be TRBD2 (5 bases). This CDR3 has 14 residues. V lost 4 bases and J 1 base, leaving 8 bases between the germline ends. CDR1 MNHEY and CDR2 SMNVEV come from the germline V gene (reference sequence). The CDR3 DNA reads TGTGCCAGCAGTTGGTCGGGATCCTACAATGAGCAGTTCTTC. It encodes CASSWSGSYNEQFF.

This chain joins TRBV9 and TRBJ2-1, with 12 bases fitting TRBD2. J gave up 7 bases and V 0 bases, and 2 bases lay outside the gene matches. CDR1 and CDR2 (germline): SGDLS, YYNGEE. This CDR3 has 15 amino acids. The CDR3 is CASSVGTSGGNEQFF. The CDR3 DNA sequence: TGTGCCAGCAGCGTAGGTACTAGCGGGGGGAATGAGCAGTTCTTC.

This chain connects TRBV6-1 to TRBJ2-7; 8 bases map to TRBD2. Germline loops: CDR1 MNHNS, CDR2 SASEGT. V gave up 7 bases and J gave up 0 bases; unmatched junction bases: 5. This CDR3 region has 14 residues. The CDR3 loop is CASKRGPISYEQYF. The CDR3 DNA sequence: TGTGCCAGCAAGCGGGGGCCCATCTCCTACGAGCAGTACTTC.

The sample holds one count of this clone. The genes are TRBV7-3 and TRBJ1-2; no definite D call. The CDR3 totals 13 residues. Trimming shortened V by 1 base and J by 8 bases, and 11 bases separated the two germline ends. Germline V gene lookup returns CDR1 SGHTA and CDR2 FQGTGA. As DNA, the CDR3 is TGTGCCAGCAGCTTAATCGGGGTTGGCGGCTACACCTTC. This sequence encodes CASSLIGVGGYTF.

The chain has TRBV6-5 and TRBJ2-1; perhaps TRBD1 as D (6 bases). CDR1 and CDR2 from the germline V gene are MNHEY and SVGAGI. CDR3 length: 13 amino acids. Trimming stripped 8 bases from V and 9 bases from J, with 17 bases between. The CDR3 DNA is TGTGCCAGCCAAAGTCCTCCCAGGGGTGAGCAGTTCTTC. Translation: CASQSPPRGEQFF.

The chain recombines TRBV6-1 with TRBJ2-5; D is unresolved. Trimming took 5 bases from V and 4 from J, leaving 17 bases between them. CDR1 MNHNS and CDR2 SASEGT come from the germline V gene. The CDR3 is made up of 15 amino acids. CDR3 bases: TGTGCCAGCAGTTCATCGCGGCCGGCAAGAGAGACCCAGTACTTC. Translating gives CASSSSRPARETQYF.

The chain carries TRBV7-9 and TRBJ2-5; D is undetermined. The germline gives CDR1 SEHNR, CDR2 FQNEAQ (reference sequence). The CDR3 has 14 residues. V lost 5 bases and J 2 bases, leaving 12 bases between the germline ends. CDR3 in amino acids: CASSPPLQQETQYF. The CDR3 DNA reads TGTGCCAGCAGCCCCCCGCTACAACAAGAGACCCAGTACTTC.

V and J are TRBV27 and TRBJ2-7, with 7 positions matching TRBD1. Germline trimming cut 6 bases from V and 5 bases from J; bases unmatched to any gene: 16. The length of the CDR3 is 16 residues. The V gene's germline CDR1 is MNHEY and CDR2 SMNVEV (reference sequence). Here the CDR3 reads CASSPGTDSYLDEQYF. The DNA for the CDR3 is TGTGCCAGCAGCCCCGGGACAGATTCATACCTAGACGAGCAGTACTTC.

This CDR3 reads CASSFVTETQYF. The CDR3 DNA is TGTGCCAGCAGTTTCGTCACGGAGACCCAGTACTTC. The chain joins TRBV28 to TRBJ2-5; D remains unclear. CDR3 size: 12 residues. The germline CDR1 and CDR2 sequences are MDHEN and SYDVKM. V lost 3 bases and J 5 bases, leaving 7 bases between the germline ends.

CDR3 in amino acids: CASSPGLAAYNEQFF. The CDR3 region has the DNA TGTGCCAGCAGTCCCGGACTAGCGGCTTACAATGAGCAGTTCTTC. The chain carries TRBV7-2 and TRBJ2-1, with 10 bases identical to TRBD2. The germline V gene has CDR1 SGHTA and CDR2 FQGNSA. The J segment lost 4 bases and the V segment lost 6 bases, leaving 6 bases of the junction unmatched. CDR3 length: 15 amino acids. Drawing the rest from reference TRBV7-2 and TRBJ2-1, the complete variable domain is GAGVSQSPSNKVTEKGKDVELRCDPISGHTALYWYRQSLGQGLEFLIYFQGNSAPDKSGLPSDRFSAERTGGSVSTLTIQRTQQEDSAVYLCASSPGLAAYNEQFFGPGTRLTVL.

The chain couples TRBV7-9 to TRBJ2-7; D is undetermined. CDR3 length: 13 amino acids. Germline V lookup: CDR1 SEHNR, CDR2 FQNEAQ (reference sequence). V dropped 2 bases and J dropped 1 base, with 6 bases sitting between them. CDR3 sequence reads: CASSLSQSYEQYF. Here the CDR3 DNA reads TGTGCCAGCAGCTTAAGCCAATCCTACGAGCAGTACTTC.

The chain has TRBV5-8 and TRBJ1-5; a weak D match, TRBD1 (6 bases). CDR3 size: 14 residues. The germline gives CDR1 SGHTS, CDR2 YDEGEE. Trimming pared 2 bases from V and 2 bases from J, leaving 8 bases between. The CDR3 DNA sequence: TGTGCCAGCAGCTTAAGACAGGGCAATCAGCCCCAGCATTTT. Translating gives CASSLRQGNQPQHF.

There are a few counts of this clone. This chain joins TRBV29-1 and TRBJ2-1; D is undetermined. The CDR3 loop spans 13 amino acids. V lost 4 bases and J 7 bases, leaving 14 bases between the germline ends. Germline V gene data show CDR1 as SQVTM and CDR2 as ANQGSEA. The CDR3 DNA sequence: TGCAGCGTTGTCCCGACGGAGAATAATGAGCAGTTCTTC. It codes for CSVVPTENNEQFF.

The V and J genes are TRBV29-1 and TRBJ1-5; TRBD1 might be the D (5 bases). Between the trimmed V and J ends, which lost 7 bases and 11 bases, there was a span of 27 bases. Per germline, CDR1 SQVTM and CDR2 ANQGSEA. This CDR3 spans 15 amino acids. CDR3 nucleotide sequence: TGCAGCGCCAACCTAGGGGCTGCAGAGCAATCAGCCCAGCATTTT. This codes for CSANLGAAEQSAQHF.

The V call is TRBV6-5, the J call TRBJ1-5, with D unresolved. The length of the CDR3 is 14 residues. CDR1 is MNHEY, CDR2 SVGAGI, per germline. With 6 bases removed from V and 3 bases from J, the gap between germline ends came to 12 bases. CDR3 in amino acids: CASSLQGFNQPQHF. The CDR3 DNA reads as TGTGCCAGCAGCCTACAAGGATTCAATCAGCCCCAGCATTTT.

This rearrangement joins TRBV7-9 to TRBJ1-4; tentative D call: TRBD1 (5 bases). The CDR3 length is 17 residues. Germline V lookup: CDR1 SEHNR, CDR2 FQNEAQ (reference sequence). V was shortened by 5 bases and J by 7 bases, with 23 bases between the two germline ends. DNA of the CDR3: TGTGCCAGCAGCAACTCCCGGGACGCGGACGGGCGTGAAAAACTGTTTTTT. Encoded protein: CASSNSRDADGREKLFF. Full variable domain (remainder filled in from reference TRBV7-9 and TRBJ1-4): DTGVSQNPRHKITKRGQNVTFRCDPISEHNRLYWYRQTLGQGPEFLTYFQNEAQLEKSRLLSDRFSAERPKGSFSTLEIQRTEQGDSAMYLCASSNSRDADGREKLFFGSGTQLSVL.

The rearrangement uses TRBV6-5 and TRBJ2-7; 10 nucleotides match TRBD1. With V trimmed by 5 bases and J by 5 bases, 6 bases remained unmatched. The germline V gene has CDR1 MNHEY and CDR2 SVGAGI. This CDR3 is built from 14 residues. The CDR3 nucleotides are TGTGCCAGCAGTCGAGTGACAGGGGGCGACGAGCAGTACTTC. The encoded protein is CASSRVTGGDEQYF.

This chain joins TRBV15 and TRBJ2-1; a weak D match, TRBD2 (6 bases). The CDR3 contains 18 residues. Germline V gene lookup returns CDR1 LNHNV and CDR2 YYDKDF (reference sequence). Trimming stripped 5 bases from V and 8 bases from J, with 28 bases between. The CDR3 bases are TGTGCCACCAGCGGCCCGGGAAGCTTGGGACTGGCTTTCTATGAGCAGTTCTTC. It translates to CATSGPGSLGLAFYEQFF. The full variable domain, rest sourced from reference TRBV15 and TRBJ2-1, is DAMVIQNPRYQVTQFGKPVTLSCSQTLNHNVMYWYQQKSSQAPKLLFHYYDKDFNNEADTPDNFQSRRPNTSFCFLDIRSPGLGDTAMYLCATSGPGSLGLAFYEQFFGPGTRLTVL.

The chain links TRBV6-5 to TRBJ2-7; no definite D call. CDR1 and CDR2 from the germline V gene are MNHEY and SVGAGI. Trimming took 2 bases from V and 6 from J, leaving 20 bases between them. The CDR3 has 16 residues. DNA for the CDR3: TGTGCCAGCAGTTACCTTGAATTCCCTCCCAGTGGCGAGCAGTACTTC. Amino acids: CASSYLEFPPSGEQYF.